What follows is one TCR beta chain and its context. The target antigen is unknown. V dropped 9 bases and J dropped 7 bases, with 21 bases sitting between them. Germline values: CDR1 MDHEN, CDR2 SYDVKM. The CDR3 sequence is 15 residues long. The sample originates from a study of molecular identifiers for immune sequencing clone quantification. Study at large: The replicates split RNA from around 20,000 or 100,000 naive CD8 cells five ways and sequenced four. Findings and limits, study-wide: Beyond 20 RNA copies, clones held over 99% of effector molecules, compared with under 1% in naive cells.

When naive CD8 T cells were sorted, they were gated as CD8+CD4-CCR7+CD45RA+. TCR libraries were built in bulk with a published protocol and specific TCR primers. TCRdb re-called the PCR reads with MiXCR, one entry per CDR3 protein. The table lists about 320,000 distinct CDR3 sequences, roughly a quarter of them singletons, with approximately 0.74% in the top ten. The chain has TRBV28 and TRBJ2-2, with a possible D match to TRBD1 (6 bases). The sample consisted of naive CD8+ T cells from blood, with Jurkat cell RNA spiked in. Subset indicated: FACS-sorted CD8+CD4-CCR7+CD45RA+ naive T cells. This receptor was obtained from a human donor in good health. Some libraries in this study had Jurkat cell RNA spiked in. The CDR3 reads CASKGAGQYIGELFF. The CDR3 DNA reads TGTGCCAGTAAGGGTGCCGGACAGTACATCGGGGAGCTGTTTTTT.